This T cell receptor beta chain originates from a study of T cell responses to AZD1222 COVID-19 vaccine. Whole-study results and caveats: Spike-specific TCR breadth and depth rose after two AZD1222 doses. At study baseline, merely five or six AZD1222 recipients were seropositive. It should be noted that donors were predominantly white British and more often female, and clonal diversity was possibly underestimated. Sampled repertoires all dated from after the peak T cell response.

This table comes from immunoSEQ multiplex PCR, and its TCRdb copy is limited to in-frame clones, with some not included. Here the sample spans 90,000 to 120,000 clones, roughly 90% being singletons. On this clone: Its antigen is currently unknown.

The length of the CDR3 is 14 residues. V lost 6 bases to trimming and J lost 1 base; unmatched junction nucleotides: 3. Germline V gene data show CDR1 as LNHDA and CDR2 as SQIVND (reference sequence). Sequencing was performed on peripheral blood, taken 28 days after the second AZD1222 dose. This rearrangement joins TRBV19 to TRBJ1-2, with 9 bases that match TRBD1. This clonotype originated in an adult who received the AZD1222 COVID-19 vaccine. CDR3 DNA sequence: TGTGCCAGTAGCCCGGACAGGGGTAACTATGGCTACACCTTC. Translating it yields CASSPDRGNYGYTF.